This T cell receptor beta chain was documented in a study of shared clonotypes between healthy human individuals. Study-level findings and limits: Generation probabilities of non-shared clonotypes were lower (relative to those shared by all four donors). Researchers sampled only blood; tissue repertoires likely differ.

The assay was carried out at the deep level. Here immunoSEQ multiplex PCR was the method, and the copy in TCRdb shows in-frame clones only, minus some. Among some 2.4 million clones listed, over 85% were seen once. Trimming removed 6 bases at V and 3 bases at J, with 18 bases between. This CDR3 spans 15 amino acids. Per the germline V gene, CDR1 is SNHLY and CDR2 is FYNNEI. With regard to this clone: Its antigen is undetermined.

The J gene is TRBJ2-7, the V gene TRBV2, with D possibly being TRBD1 (6 bases). The sequencing sample was made of naive CD4+ T cells from PBMCs. The subset: CD45RA+ positively selected. The clonotype comes from a man younger than 35 in good health. Some clones in this sample may be carry-over from other donors' samples. CDR3 sequence reads: CASRTRTAGRYEQYF. The DNA for the CDR3 is TGTGCCAGCAGGACCCGGACAGCCGGGCGCTACGAGCAGTACTTC.